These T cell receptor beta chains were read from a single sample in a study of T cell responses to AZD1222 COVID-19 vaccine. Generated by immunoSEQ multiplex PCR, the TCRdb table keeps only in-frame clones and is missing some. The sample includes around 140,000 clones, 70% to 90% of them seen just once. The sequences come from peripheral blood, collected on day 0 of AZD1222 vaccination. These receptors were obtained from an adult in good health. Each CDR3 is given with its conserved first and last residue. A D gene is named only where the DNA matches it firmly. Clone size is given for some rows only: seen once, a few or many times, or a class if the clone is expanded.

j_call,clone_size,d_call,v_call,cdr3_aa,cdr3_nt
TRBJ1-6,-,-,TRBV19,CASTTGHHNSPLHF,TGTGCCAGTACTACGGGACACCATAATTCACCCCTCCACTTT
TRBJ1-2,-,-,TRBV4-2,CATMGARGYTF,TGTGCCACCATGGGGGCGCGAGGCTACACCTTC
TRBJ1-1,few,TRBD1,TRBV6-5,CASSYDRVNEAFF,TGTGCCAGCAGTTACGACAGGGTAAATGAAGCTTTCTTT
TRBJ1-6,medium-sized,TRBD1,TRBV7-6,CASRLTPGQDNSPLHF,TGTGCCAGCAGACTAACCCCGGGACAGGATAATTCACCCCTCCACTTT
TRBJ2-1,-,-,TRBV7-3,CASSLSPGDEQFF,TGTGCCAGCAGCTTAAGCCCAGGGGATGAGCAGTTCTTC
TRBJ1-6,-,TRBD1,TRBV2,CASSETGIDSPLHF,TGTGCCAGCAGTGAGACAGGGATCGATTCACCCCTCCACTTT
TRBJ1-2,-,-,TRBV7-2,CASSPGPATNYGYTF,TGTGCCAGCAGCCCCGGACCGGCTACTAACTATGGCTACACCTTC
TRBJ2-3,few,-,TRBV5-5,CASSLEGYTDTQYF,TGTGCCAGCAGCTTGGAGGGATACACAGATACGCAGTATTTT
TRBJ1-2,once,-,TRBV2,CASRRRQGPNYGYTF,TGTGCCAGCAGGAGAAGGCAGGGGCCTAACTATGGCTACACCTTC
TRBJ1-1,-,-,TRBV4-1,CASSQVRGGDFGAFF,TGCGCCAGCAGCCAAGTGAGGGGGGGAGATTTTGGAGCTTTCTTT
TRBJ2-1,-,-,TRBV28,CASSLLGGAGGNEQFF,TGTGCCAGCAGTTTATTGGGGGGGGCCGGTGGGAATGAGCAGTTCTTC
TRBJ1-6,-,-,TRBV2,CASSETGTPKDNSPLHF,TGTGCCAGCAGTGAAACCGGGACCCCCAAGGATAATTCACCCCTCCACTTT
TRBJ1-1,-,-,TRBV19,CASRLQGGNTEAFF,TGTGCCAGTAGGTTACAGGGCGGGAACACTGAAGCTTTCTTT
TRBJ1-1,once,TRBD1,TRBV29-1,CSVNRGHTEAFF,TGCAGCGTGAACAGGGGGCACACTGAAGCTTTCTTT
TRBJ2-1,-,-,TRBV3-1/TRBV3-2,CASSPRTVRYNEQFF,TGTGCCAGCAGCCCCCGGACAGTCCGCTACAATGAGCAGTTCTTC
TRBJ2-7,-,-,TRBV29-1,CSVEGESDGGTYEQYF,TGCAGCGTTGAAGGAGAATCGGACGGAGGGACCTACGAGCAGTACTTC
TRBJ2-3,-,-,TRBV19,CASRVEYGVTDTQYF,TGTGCCAGTAGGGTTGAGTACGGCGTCACAGATACGCAGTATTTT
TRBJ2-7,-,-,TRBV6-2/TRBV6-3,CASSYTNLWGRIVYEQYF,TGTGCCAGCAGTTATACAAACCTCTGGGGGAGAATTGTCTACGAGCAGTACTTC
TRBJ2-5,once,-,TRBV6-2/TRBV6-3,CASSSLPGFGETQYF,TGTGCCAGCAGTTCCCTCCCTGGGTTTGGAGAGACCCAGTACTTC
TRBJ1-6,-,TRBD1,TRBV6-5,CASSWDRRDNSPLHF,TGTGCCAGCAGTTGGGACAGGAGGGATAATTCACCCCTCCACTTT
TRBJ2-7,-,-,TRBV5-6,CASSLGRIGGGYEQYF,TGTGCCAGCAGCTTGGGGAGGATTGGGGGCGGCTACGAGCAGTACTTC
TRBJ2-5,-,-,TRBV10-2,CASSEIRGRERTQYF,TGCGCCAGCAGTGAAATCAGGGGGCGGGAGAGGACCCAGTACTTC
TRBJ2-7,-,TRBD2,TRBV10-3,CAISESRDHGGEQYF,TGTGCCATCAGTGAGTCGAGGGACCACGGGGGGGAGCAGTACTTC
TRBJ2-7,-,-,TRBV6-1,CASSDLGTPLYEQYF,TGTGCCAGCAGTGACCTAGGTACCCCGCTCTACGAGCAGTACTTC
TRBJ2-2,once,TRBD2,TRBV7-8,CASSPGTSGRERNTGELFF,TGTGCCAGCAGCCCCGGGACTAGCGGGAGGGAAAGGAACACCGGGGAGCTGTTTTTT
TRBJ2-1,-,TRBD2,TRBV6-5,CASRATSGAYNEQFF,TGTGCCAGCAGAGCTACTAGCGGGGCCTACAATGAGCAGTTCTTC
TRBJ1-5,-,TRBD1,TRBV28,CASSLWDRSNQPQHF,TGTGCCAGCAGTTTATGGGACAGGAGCAATCAGCCCCAGCATTTT
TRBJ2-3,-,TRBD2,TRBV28,CASIPQLAGHTDTQYF,TGTGCCAGCATACCCCAACTAGCGGGCCACACAGATACGCAGTATTTT
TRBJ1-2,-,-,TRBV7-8,CASREGPGDYGYTF,TGTGCCAGCAGGGAGGGGCCAGGGGACTATGGCTACACCTTC
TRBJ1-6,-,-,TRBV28,CASSLKTSRRGGYSPLHF,TGTGCCAGCAGTTTGAAGACTTCACGGAGGGGCGGGTATTCACCCCTCCACTTT
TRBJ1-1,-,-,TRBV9,CASSSRRKLDSHTEAFF,TGTGCCAGCAGCTCACGTCGGAAGTTAGACAGTCACACTGAAGCTTTCTTT
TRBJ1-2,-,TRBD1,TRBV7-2,CASSLGGQGSNYGYTF,TGTGCCAGCAGCTTAGGAGGACAGGGTTCTAACTATGGCTACACCTTC
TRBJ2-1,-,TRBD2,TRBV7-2,CASNGGGLRHNEQFF,TGTGCCAGCAACGGGGGGGGACTCCGGCACAATGAGCAGTTCTTC
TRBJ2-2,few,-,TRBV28,CASSLPGHIHSNTGELFF,TGTGCCAGCAGTCTCCCGGGACATATACATTCGAACACCGGGGAGCTGTTTTTT
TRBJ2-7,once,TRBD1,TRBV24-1,CATNRDRCSYEQYF,TGTGCCACCAACCGGGACAGGTGCTCCTACGAGCAGTACTTC
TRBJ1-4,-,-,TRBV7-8,CASSFGQGGHEKLFF,TGTGCCAGCAGCTTCGGGCAGGGCGGTCATGAAAAACTGTTTTTT
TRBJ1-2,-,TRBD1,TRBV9,CASSVYTGGSGYTF,TGTGCCAGCAGCGTATATACAGGGGGCAGCGGCTACACCTTC
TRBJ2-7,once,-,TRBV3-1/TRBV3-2,CASSQETGSYEQYF,TGTGCCAGCAGCCAAGAAACGGGGTCCTACGAGCAGTACTTC
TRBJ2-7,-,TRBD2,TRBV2,CASSGGASGPSDEQYF,TGTGCCAGCAGTGGAGGGGCTAGCGGGCCCTCCGACGAGCAGTACTTC
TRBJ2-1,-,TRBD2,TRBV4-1,CASSPQTGLANYNEQFF,TGCGCCAGCAGCCCCCAAACCGGACTAGCGAACTACAATGAGCAGTTCTTC
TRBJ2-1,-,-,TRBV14,CASSQGGFGLEQFF,TGTGCCAGCAGCCAAGGAGGCTTTGGGCTTGAGCAGTTCTTC
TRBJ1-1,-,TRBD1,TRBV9,CASSVERTGGSEAFF,TGTGCCAGCAGCGTAGAAAGGACAGGGGGCTCAGAAGCTTTCTTT
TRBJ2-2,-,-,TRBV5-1,CASSLDPPGTGELFF,TGCGCCAGCAGCCTGGACCCTCCAGGGACCGGGGAGCTGTTTTTT